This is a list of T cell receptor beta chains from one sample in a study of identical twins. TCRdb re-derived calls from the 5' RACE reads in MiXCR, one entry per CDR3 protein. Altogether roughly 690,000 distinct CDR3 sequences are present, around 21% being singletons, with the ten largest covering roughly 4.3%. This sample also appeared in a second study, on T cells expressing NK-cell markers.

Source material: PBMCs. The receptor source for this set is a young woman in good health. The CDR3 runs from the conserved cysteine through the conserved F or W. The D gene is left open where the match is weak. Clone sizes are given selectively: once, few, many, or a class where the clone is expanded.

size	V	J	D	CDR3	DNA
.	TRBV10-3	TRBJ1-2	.	CAITPKGGVEHGYTF	TGTGCCATCACCCCCAAGGGGGGGGTTGAACATGGCTACACCTTC
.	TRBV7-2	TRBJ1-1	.	CASSPTLGTEAFF	TGTGCCAGCAGCCCCACGCTGGGAACTGAAGCTTTCTTT
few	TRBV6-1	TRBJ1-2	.	CASTSFPGYTF	TGTGCCAGCACCTCTTTTCCTGGCTACACCTTC
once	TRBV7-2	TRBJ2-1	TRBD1	CASSSQPGQGLNEQFF	TGTGCCAGCAGCTCACAACCGGGACAGGGTTTGAATGAGCAGTTCTTC
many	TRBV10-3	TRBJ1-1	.	CAIGRDRNTEAFF	TGTGCCATCGGGAGAGACAGGAACACTGAAGCTTTCTTT
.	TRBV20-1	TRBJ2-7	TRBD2	CSASRSGAYEQYF	TGCAGTGCTAGTCGAAGCGGGGCCTACGAGCAGTACTTC
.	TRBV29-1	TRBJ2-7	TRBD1	CSVEEGTGGGSEQYF	TGCAGCGTTGAAGAGGGGACAGGGGGCGGAAGCGAGCAGTACTTC
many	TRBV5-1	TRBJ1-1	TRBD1	CASSPLGQGNTEAFF	TGCGCCAGCAGCCCACTCGGACAGGGGAACACTGAAGCTTTCTTT
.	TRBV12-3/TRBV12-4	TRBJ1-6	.	CASSLGQSPHNSPLHF	TGTGCCAGCAGCCTCGGACAGTCTCCTCATAATTCACCCCTCCACTTT
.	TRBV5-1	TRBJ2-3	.	CASSLAWRNTQYF	TGCGCCAGCAGCTTGGCGTGGCGAAATACGCAGTATTTT
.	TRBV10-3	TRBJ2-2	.	CAIRATGELFF	TGTGCCATCCGCGCTACCGGGGAGCTGTTTTTT
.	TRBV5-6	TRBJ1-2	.	CASSKQNNYGYTF	TGTGCCAGCAGCAAACAGAATAACTATGGCTACACCTTC
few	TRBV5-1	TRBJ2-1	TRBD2	CASNRGGWTYNEQFF	TGCGCCAGCAACCGCGGGGGTTGGACTTACAATGAGCAGTTCTTC
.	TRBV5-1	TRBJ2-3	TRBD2	CASSLVASGSTDTQYF	TGCGCCAGCAGCTTGGTGGCTAGCGGGAGTACAGATACGCAGTATTTT
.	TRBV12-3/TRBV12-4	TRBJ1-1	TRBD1	CASSLGQFMNTEAFF	TGTGCCAGCAGTTTGGGACAGTTCATGAACACTGAAGCTTTCTTT
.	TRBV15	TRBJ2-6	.	CATSRATGANVLTF	TGTGCCACCAGCAGGGCGACTGGGGCCAACGTCCTGACTTTC
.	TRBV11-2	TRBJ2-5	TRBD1	CASSLDRRDRGWETQYF	TGTGCCAGCAGCTTAGACCGTCGGGACAGGGGTTGGGAGACCCAGTACTTC
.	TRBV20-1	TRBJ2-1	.	CSARDLPWGEQFF	TGCAGTGCTAGAGATCTTCCGTGGGGTGAGCAGTTCTTC
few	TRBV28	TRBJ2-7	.	CASRSFRVEQYF	TGTGCCAGCAGGTCATTTCGGGTGGAGCAGTACTTC
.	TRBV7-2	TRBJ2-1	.	CASSLVRGVLDFF	TGTGCCAGCAGCTTAGTTCGCGGTGTTCTGGATTTCTTC
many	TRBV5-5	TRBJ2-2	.	CASSLFSFPGELFF	TGTGCCAGCAGCTTATTTTCGTTCCCCGGGGAGCTGTTTTTT
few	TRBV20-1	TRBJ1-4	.	CSAPNRGLAEKLFF	TGCAGTGCCCCAAACCGAGGTCTCGCTGAAAAACTGTTTTTT
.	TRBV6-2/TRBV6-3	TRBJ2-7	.	CASRYQGPSSYEQYF	TGTGCCAGCAGGTATCAGGGGCCGAGCTCCTACGAGCAGTACTTC
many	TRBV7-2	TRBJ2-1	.	CASSPPPYNEQFF	TGTGCCAGCAGCCCGCCCCCCTACAATGAGCAGTTCTTC
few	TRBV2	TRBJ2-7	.	CASKTGEQYF	TGTGCCAGCAAGACGGGGGAGCAGTACTTC
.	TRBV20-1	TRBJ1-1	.	CSARSWEGDAEAFF	TGCAGTGCTAGATCGTGGGAAGGTGACGCTGAAGCTTTCTTT
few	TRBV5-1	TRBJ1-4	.	CASSPTGINEKLFF	TGCGCCAGCAGCCCTACAGGGATCAATGAAAAACTGTTTTTT
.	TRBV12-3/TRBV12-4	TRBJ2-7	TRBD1	CASSWDRASYEQYF	TGTGCCAGCAGTTGGGACAGGGCGTCTTACGAGCAGTACTTC
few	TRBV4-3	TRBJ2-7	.	CASSPALGPPYEQYF	TGCGCCAGCAGCCCGGCGTTGGGGCCCCCCTACGAGCAGTACTTC
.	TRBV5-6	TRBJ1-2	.	CASSYGPGQEVYGYTF	TGTGCCAGCAGCTACGGTCCGGGACAAGAGGTCTATGGCTACACCTTC
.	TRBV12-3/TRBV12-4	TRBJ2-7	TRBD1	CASSYRGDHEQYF	TGTGCCAGCAGTTACAGGGGTGACCACGAGCAGTACTTC